This TCR beta chain was sequenced during a study of T cell responses to AZD1222 COVID-19 vaccine. TCRdb keeps only in-frame clones here, not all; method: immunoSEQ multiplex PCR. The repertoire includes about 78,000 clones, roughly nine tenths of them detected once, and 24% sits in the top ten. General study results and limits: Unmutated variant regions are reportedly targeted by nearly half of spike-specific TCRs. Seropositive status at baseline applied to only 5 to 7 AZD1222 recipients. There were repertoire samples only from the period after the peak T cell response. The sample set comprised mostly white British donors with more females, and clonal diversity was possibly underestimated.

Worth noting for this clone: What it binds is not known.

The input for sequencing was peripheral blood, taken on day 0 of AZD1222 vaccination. This receptor was obtained from an adult in good health.

The DNA for the CDR3 is TGTGCCAGCAGCTCGATGGGACAGGGCTACTATGGCTACACCTTC. Translated, it gives CASSSMGQGYYGYTF. V and J are TRBV11-3 and TRBJ1-2, with 9 bases aligning to TRBD1. Germline values: CDR1 SGHNT, CDR2 YENEEA. This CDR3 has 15 amino acids. J lost 3 bases, V lost 4 bases, and 6 bases had no gene match.